The T cell receptor (beta chain) described here comes from a study of blood T cell repertoires in COVID-19 (dated by TCRdb to the early 2020s). Background on the whole study: Samples from collaborators originated in the United States, Italy and Spain and spanned both the acute and convalescent phases of COVID-19. Samples came from the ongoing ImmuneRACE study (first 160 participants) plus 1,254 subjects from 6 global collaborators. The prospective study material was composed of cDNA or gDNA derived from T cells, B-cell-depleted T cells, or PBMCs. Subjects who had been exposed to COVID-19, were actively infected with it, or had recovered from it provided the deeply sampled blood TCRbeta repertoires that made up the dataset. The repertoires were released in a freely available public database intended as a resource for research on the immune response to SARS-CoV-2. Where available, HLA class I and class II types were obtained from metadata supplied by the sample provider rather than from assay-based typing. Sample metadata almost always included a de-identified subject ID, COVID-19 status, age in years and sex. General study outcomes and caveats: Clinical and demographic metadata were provided uncurated, with the amount varying by source and participant.

In Seattle, one collaborating source enrolled patients while the infection was active and tracked those patients longitudinally over the course of disease. Whole blood was collected in K2EDTA tubes by collaborating institutions according to the institutions' own protocols. For TCRbeta analysis, collaborator samples were shipped as frozen whole blood, as isolated PBMCs, or as DNA extracted from either sample type. In regard to this clone: What this receptor recognizes is not known. The sample holds no much larger clone one base away, and base qualities are not on file.

TCRbeta CDR3 regions were amplified from genomic DNA using the immunoSEQ Assay, a bias-controlled multiplex PCR. The authors processed their data as follows. The number of nucleated cells in each sample was estimated from the amplification of reference gene primers within the assay. Sequence reads were collapsed and filtered to measure the absolute abundance of every unique TCRbeta CDR3 rearrangement. For each sample, productive Simpson clonality was calculated by taking the square root of Simpson's diversity index across productive rearrangements. Entries here come from immuneACCESS through TCRdb and include only in-frame sequences with V and J called. Some clones fail to appear in such tables; in the studies checked, an unresolved V gene covers under half of the shortfall, and the cause of the remainder is unknown. D and trimming were read from the DNA, whereas the V and J calls and clone size are those reported in that table. This sample holds about 440,000 clones; about 91% were observed only once. Clones ranked in the top ten supply around an eighth of the sample.

The CDR1 and CDR2 encoded by the germline V gene (reference sequence) are LNHDA and SQIVND. Relative to germline, V is missing 2 bases and J is missing 0 bases, with 12 bases of the junction outside any gene match. Measured from the cysteine to the phenylalanine, the CDR3 is 19 residues long. The CDR3 DNA has 57 bases and is translated from base 1. This sequence originates from a woman aged 45-59 years with COVID-19, enrolled during active disease. Recombination connected TRBV19 to TRBJ1-5; 8 junctional bases match TRBD1. Sequenced sample: peripheral blood. The CDR3 sequence is CASSIPRDRIVYSNQPQHF. The DNA sequence reads TGTGCCAGTAGTATACCTCGGGACAGGATTGTCTATAGCAATCAGCCCCAGCATTTT. The full variable domain, completed from the reference TRBV19 and TRBJ1-5 proteins outside the CDR3, reads DGGITQSPKYLFRKEGQNVTLSCEQNLNHDAMYWYRQDPGQGLRLIYYSQIVNDFQKGDIAEGYSVSREKKESFPLTVTSAQKNPTAFYLCASSIPRDRIVYSNQPQHFGDGTRLSIL.